The clone carrying this TCR beta chain has ten or more counts. This sample is drawn from a study of T cells after yellow fever vaccination. V lost 3 bases and J lost 4, with 2 bases in between. Germline V CDR1 and CDR2: SEHNR, FQNEAQ (reference sequence). The CDR3 contains 11 residues. TCRdb itself ran the 5' RACE reads through MiXCR, one entry per CDR3 protein. Among 500,000 to 700,000 distinct CDR3 sequences listed, roughly 21% were seen once. Material: PBMCs, obtained 15 days after the yellow fever booster vaccination. This clonotype was sampled from a man in his thirties or forties who received the YFV17D yellow fever vaccine. The rearrangement uses TRBV7-9 and TRBJ2-3; D not certain. This CDR3 is CASSFSDTQYF. In DNA form, the CDR3 reads TGTGCCAGCAGCTTTTCAGATACGCAGTATTTT.